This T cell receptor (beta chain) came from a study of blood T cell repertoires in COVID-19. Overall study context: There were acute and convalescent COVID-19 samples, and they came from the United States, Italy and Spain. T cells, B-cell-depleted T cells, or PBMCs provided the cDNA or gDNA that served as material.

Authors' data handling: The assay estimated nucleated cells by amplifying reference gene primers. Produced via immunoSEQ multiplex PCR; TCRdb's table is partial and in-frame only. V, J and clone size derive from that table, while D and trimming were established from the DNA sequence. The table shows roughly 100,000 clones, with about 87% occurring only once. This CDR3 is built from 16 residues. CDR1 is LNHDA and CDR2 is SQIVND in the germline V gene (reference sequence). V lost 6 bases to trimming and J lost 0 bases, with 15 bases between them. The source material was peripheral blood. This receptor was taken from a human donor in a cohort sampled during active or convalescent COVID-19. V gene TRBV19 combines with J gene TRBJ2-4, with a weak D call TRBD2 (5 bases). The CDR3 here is CASSPDLGEAKNIQYF. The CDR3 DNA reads TGTGCCAGTAGCCCGGACTTGGGAGAAGCCAAAAACATTCAGTACTTC.